The 20 T cell receptor beta chains listed next were all sequenced from one sample in a study of T-cell memory formation after mild COVID-19. One entry per CDR3 protein, called by TCRdb with MiXCR from the 5' RACE reads. The table lists some 320,000 distinct CDR3 sequences, more than 15% of them singletons. The sample was PBMCs or a T cell subset sorted from them (not recorded which). Source of these receptors: a man aged 18 to 30 who had mild COVID-19 (a few samples of this study predate the infection). Cell type and time point are not known.

In its sample, this clonotype was seen a few times. The V call is TRBV18, the J call TRBJ1-5; 7 bases match TRBD1. Unmatched junction bases numbered 4, after V lost 3 bases and J lost 2 bases. From germline, CDR1 is KGHSH and CDR2 LQKENI. The CDR3 runs to 15 residues. The CDR3 sequence: CASSPTGRGNQPQHF. CDR3 nucleotides: TGTGCCAGCTCACCGACAGGGAGAGGCAATCAGCCCCAGCATTTT.

V is TRBV15 and J is TRBJ2-3; 11 nucleotides match TRBD2. Germline values: CDR1 LNHNV, CDR2 YYDKDF (reference sequence). The CDR3 runs 17 residues. After removal of 1 base from V and 6 bases from J, the junction contained 9 bases not matched to a gene. CDR3 loop: CATSRGGIAGGRDTQYF. CDR3 DNA sequence: TGTGCCACCAGCAGAGGCGGAATAGCGGGGGGGCGGGATACGCAGTATTTT.

This chain joins TRBV7-9 and TRBJ2-1; no clear D gene. The CDR3 totals 15 residues. Deletions cut 0 bases from V and 5 bases from J, with 11 bases between. Per germline, CDR1 SEHNR and CDR2 FQNEAQ (reference sequence). The CDR3 DNA is TGTGCCAGCAGCTTAGCTTTCGGCGGCGACAATGAGCAGTTCTTC. Encoded protein: CASSLAFGGDNEQFF.

This clonotype was seen a few times. CDR3 protein: CASSLGSSGGAGETQYF. The CDR3 region has the DNA TGTGCCAGCAGCTTAGGTTCTAGCGGGGGGGCCGGGGAGACCCAGTACTTC. This chain uses TRBV7-8 with TRBJ2-5; 12 positions agree with TRBD2. Germline V gives CDR1 SGHVS, CDR2 FQNEAQ. The trim removed 1 base at V and 5 bases at J, leaving 8 bases unmatched. This CDR3 spans 17 amino acids.

The CDR3 DNA reads as TGTGCCAGCAGCGCCGGGGGGGCCGGAGAGACCCAGTACTTC. Protein product: CASSAGGAGETQYF. This rearrangement joins TRBV13 to TRBJ2-5; 8 bases agree with TRBD2. The J segment lost 4 bases and the V segment lost 5 bases, leaving 6 bases of the junction unmatched. CDR1 is PRHDT, CDR2 FYEKMQ, per germline (reference sequence). The length of the CDR3 is 14 residues.

The V gene is TRBV11-2, the J gene TRBJ2-7; D perhaps matches TRBD1 (6 bases). Trimming cost V 0 bases and J 7 bases, with 13 bases left between them. CDR1 is SGHAT and CDR2 is FQNNGV in the germline V gene. The CDR3 contains 14 residues. The CDR3 region is CASSLDPGVSEQYV. Written as DNA, the CDR3 is TGTGCCAGCAGCTTAGATCCAGGGGTGAGTGAGCAGTACGTC.

This clonotype was picked up a small number of times. This chain's CDR3 is CASHGRQGSRQPQHF. The CDR3 DNA follows: TGTGCCAGCCACGGCAGACAGGGTAGTAGACAGCCCCAGCATTTT. The V and J genes are TRBV2 and TRBJ1-5, with 7 bases lining up with TRBD1. Germline V lookup: CDR1 SNHLY, CDR2 FYNNEI. There are 15 residues in the CDR3. J was trimmed by 7 bases and V by 8 bases; bases with no gene match: 14.

V gene TRBV29-1 combines with J gene TRBJ2-1, with 8 bases fitting TRBD1. The J segment lost 10 bases and the V segment lost 7 bases, leaving 12 bases of the junction unmatched. The CDR3 extends over 13 amino acids. From germline, CDR1 is SQVTM and CDR2 ANQGSEA. CDR3 in DNA: TGCAGCGCCGGAGGCAGGGGGCTGGGGGAGCAGTTCTTC. It is translated as CSAGGRGLGEQFF.

This clonotype was detected many times. The chain employs TRBV6-2 or TRBV6-3 and TRBJ2-4; D is undetermined. Germline V gene data show CDR1 as MNHEY and CDR2 as SVGEGT. V gave up 5 bases and J gave up 0 bases, with 8 bases separating them. The CDR3 contains 14 residues. The CDR3 loop is CASSQTLAKNIQYF. In nucleotides, the CDR3 is TGTGCCAGCAGTCAGACACTAGCCAAAAACATTCAGTACTTC.

This clonotype appeared a few times. This chain links TRBV5-1 with TRBJ2-2, with D unresolved. From germline, CDR1 is SGHRS and CDR2 YFSETQ. The CDR3 is 13 residues long. The V gene lost 2 bases and the J gene lost 7 bases, with 9 bases spanning the gap. The CDR3 loop is CASSLEVGGELFF. In nucleotides, the CDR3 is TGCGCCAGCAGCTTAGAAGTGGGCGGGGAGCTGTTTTTT.

This clonotype was observed a handful of times. CDR3 in amino acids: CASSQDSQGRGEQYF. In nucleotides, the CDR3 is TGTGCCAGCAGCCAAGATTCGCAGGGGCGAGGCGAGCAGTACTTC. This chain links TRBV4-2 with TRBJ2-7, with a possible D match to TRBD1 (6 bases). CDR3 length: 15 residues. V shed 0 bases and J shed 6 bases, with 15 bases lying between them. Germline assignment: CDR1 LGHNA and CDR2 YNFKEQ.

The chain recombines TRBV20-1 with TRBJ2-5, with D unclear. The CDR3 consists of 13 residues. Per germline, CDR1 DFQATT and CDR2 SNEGSKA (reference sequence). V gave up 2 bases and J gave up 3 bases, with 10 bases separating them. The CDR3 loop reads CSARMRPEETQYF. CDR3 DNA: TGCAGTGCTAGAATGAGGCCAGAAGAGACCCAGTACTTC.

The V call is TRBV4-2, the J call TRBJ1-4, with TRBD1 matching over 11 bases. CDR3 length equals 16 residues. Trimming at V came to 2 bases and at J to 2 bases, leaving 1 base not matched to a gene. Germline assignment: CDR1 LGHNA and CDR2 YNFKEQ. The CDR3 DNA is TGTGCCAGCAGCCAACGGGACAGGGGGACTAATGAAAAACTGTTTTTT. Translation: CASSQRDRGTNEKLFF.

The chain has TRBV20-1 and TRBJ2-5; maybe TRBD2 (5 bases). Germline V gene sequence: CDR1 DFQATT, CDR2 SNEGSKA (reference sequence). Trimming pared 1 base from V and 4 bases from J, leaving 10 bases between. This CDR3 has 13 amino acids. The CDR3 spells CSARVPGRETQYF. The CDR3 DNA reads TGCAGTGCTAGAGTTCCGGGGAGAGAGACCCAGTACTTC.

This clonotype was seen more than once but under ten times. The chain has TRBV7-8 and TRBJ2-2; a possible D gene is TRBD2 (6 bases). V was shortened by 6 bases and J by 5 bases, with 13 bases between the two germline ends. CDR1 is SGHVS, CDR2 FQNEAQ, per germline. The CDR3 sequence is 14 residues long. CDR3 residues: CASRTLGGTGELFF. In DNA, the CDR3 is TGTGCCAGCAGGACTCTGGGGGGAACCGGGGAGCTGTTTTTT.

This clonotype came up many times. This chain uses TRBV7-2 with TRBJ1-1, with D tentatively TRBD1 (6 bases). The CDR3 is 13 residues long. Germline-derived CDR1 and CDR2 are SGHTA and FQGNSA. Trimming stripped 4 bases from V and 10 bases from J, with 16 bases between. The CDR3 reads CASSSGQLGRAFF. CDR3 nucleotide sequence: TGTGCCAGCAGCTCCGGACAGCTCGGTAGAGCTTTCTTT.

This clonotype was seen only a few times. The chain couples TRBV6-4 to TRBJ1-5; D is unclear. Deletions cut 10 bases from V and 4 bases from J, with 14 bases between. The CDR3 runs 13 residues. In germline, CDR1 is MRHNA, CDR2 SNTAGT. In nucleotides, the CDR3 is TGTGCCATCAGGAAGAGGAGGAATCAGCCCCAGCATTTT. Amino acids: CAIRKRRNQPQHF.

In this sample, this clonotype turned up a few times. This sequence joins TRBV24-1 and TRBJ1-1; 8 nucleotides align to TRBD1. V shed 7 bases and J 1 base; nucleotides not matched to a gene: 7. CDR1 and CDR2 (germline): KGHDR, SFDVKD. CDR3 size: 15 residues. The CDR3 loop is CATSDTGTGNTEAFF. CDR3 DNA: TGTGCCACCAGCGACACCGGGACAGGGAACACTGAAGCTTTCTTT.

The CDR3 is CASSPRGADTDTQYF. The CDR3 coding sequence is TGTGCCAGCAGCCCCCGTGGTGCAGACACAGATACGCAGTATTTT. The V gene is TRBV7-2, the J gene TRBJ2-3; D is unclear. With 5 bases removed from V and 2 bases from J, the gap between germline ends came to 14 bases. Germline V gives CDR1 SGHTA, CDR2 FQGNSA. The CDR3 consists of 15 residues.

The V gene is TRBV9, the J gene TRBJ2-1, with unresolved D. V shed 0 bases and J shed 7 bases, with 8 bases lying between them. The CDR3 has 13 amino acids. Germline V gene lookup returns CDR1 SGDLS and CDR2 YYNGEE. CDR3 region: CASSVVERNEQFF. The DNA for the CDR3 is TGTGCCAGCAGCGTAGTGGAAAGAAATGAGCAGTTCTTC.